Listed here are 5 T cell receptor beta chains from one sample, sequenced in a study of blood T cell repertoires in COVID-19. Profiled with immunoSEQ multiplex PCR; TCRdb holds only in-frame clones, not every one. The sample has 150,000 to 200,000 clones, 80% seen once. The sequenced material came from PBMCs or T cells enriched from blood (not recorded which). Every receptor here comes from a man aged 55 to 70 who had been exposed to COVID-19.

The chain combines TRBV5-1 with TRBJ2-3; D remains ambiguous. Germline V CDR1 and CDR2: SGHRS, YFSETQ. This CDR3 is 13 amino acids long. V lost 0 bases to trimming and J lost 3 bases, with 5 bases between them. CDR3 sequence (DNA): TGCGCCAGCAGCTTGGTTTCGACAGATACGCAGTATTTT. Encoded protein: CASSLVSTDTQYF.

The chain recombines TRBV5-1 with TRBJ1-2; D not certain. The germline V and J ends were trimmed by 6 bases and 7 bases, with 25 bases remaining between them. The germline V gene encodes CDR1 SGHRS and CDR2 YFSETQ. The CDR3 covers 16 residues. This CDR3 reads CASMPGGGGILGGYTF. CDR3 in DNA: TGCGCCAGCATGCCGGGAGGAGGTGGTATTCTCGGTGGCTACACCTTC.

The V gene is TRBV10-3, the J gene TRBJ2-3, with 16 bases lining up with TRBD2. The CDR3 is 20 residues long. CDR1 is ENHRY, CDR2 SYGVKD, per germline. V trimming: 4 bases; J trimming: 6 bases; junction bases outside the gene matches: 16. The chain's CDR3 is CAISGLGTSGRAEGLDTQYF. The CDR3 coding sequence is TGTGCCATCAGTGGATTAGGGACTAGCGGGAGGGCCGAAGGTTTGGATACGCAGTATTTT.

This clone was picked up a small number of times. The chain joins TRBV7-3 to TRBJ2-5; TRBD2 might be the D (5 bases). The germline V gene encodes CDR1 SGHTA and CDR2 FQGTGA. V lost 4 bases and J lost 5, with 11 bases in between. The CDR3 has 13 residues. The CDR3 sequence is CASSSRRQETQYF. CDR3 nucleotides: TGTGCCAGCAGCTCACGGAGGCAGGAGACCCAGTACTTC.

V usage is TRBV7-6 and J usage is TRBJ1-5; the D is unclear. The CDR3 runs to 14 residues. The germline V and J ends were trimmed by 5 bases and 9 bases, with 17 bases remaining between them. The germline V gene has CDR1 SGHVS and CDR2 FNYEAQ. CDR3 DNA: TGTGCCAGCAGCCCCGTTATTATGGCAGGGCCCCAGCATTTT. This translates into CASSPVIMAGPQHF.